This passage covers 26 T cell receptor beta chains from one sample sequenced in a study of OX40 agonist ivuxolimab in advanced cancers. Assay used: immunoSEQ multiplex PCR; TCRdb lists only in-frame clones, some missing. This sample has fewer than 40,000 clones, with approximately 90% found just once. The sequenced sample was CD4+ or CD8+ T cells sorted from blood, obtained in a trial of the OX40 agonist ivuxolimab. Every receptor here comes from an adult with an advanced solid tumor such as melanoma, head and neck, liver or kidney cancer.

This clone was counted between two and nine times. The chain is built from TRBV10-3 and TRBJ2-7; the D gene is possibly TRBD1 (6 bases). From germline, CDR1 is ENHRY and CDR2 SYGVKD. V lost 0 bases and J 5 bases, leaving 11 bases between the germline ends. The CDR3 covers 14 residues. The CDR3 is CAISESGRGDEQYF. The DNA of the CDR3 is TGTGCCATCAGTGAGTCGGGCAGGGGTGACGAGCAGTACTTC.

The CDR3 loop is CASSLGGTQNEKLFF. The CDR3 DNA is TGTGCCAGCAGCTTGGGTGGGACGCAAAATGAAAAACTGTTTTTT. The chain employs TRBV5-4 and TRBJ1-4, with D maybe TRBD1 (5 bases). Per the germline V gene, CDR1 is SGHNT and CDR2 is YYREEE (reference sequence). The V gene lost 0 bases and the J gene lost 5 bases, with 11 bases spanning the gap. This CDR3 is built from 15 residues.

This chain links TRBV7-9 with TRBJ1-1; no reliable D call. The V gene lost 0 bases and the J gene lost 1 base, with 6 bases spanning the gap. This CDR3 spans 14 amino acids. Germline lookup yields CDR1 SEHNR and CDR2 FQNEAQ (reference sequence). CDR3 coding DNA: TGTGCCAGCAGCTTAGCAGTCGGGAACACTGAAGCTTTCTTT. It is translated as CASSLAVGNTEAFF.

This clone appeared a single time. V usage is TRBV7-2 and J usage is TRBJ1-2, with D possibly being TRBD1 (5 bases). The CDR3 extends over 14 amino acids. Germline CDR1 and CDR2: SGHTA and FQGNSA. V lost 0 bases, J lost 3 bases, and 8 bases lay in between. CDR3 in amino acids: CASSLAGTDYGYTF. For the CDR3, the DNA is TGTGCCAGCAGCTTAGCCGGGACTGACTATGGCTACACCTTC.

The chain is built from TRBV2 and TRBJ1-5, with a possible D match to TRBD1 (5 bases). V was clipped by 7 bases and J by 4 bases, with 14 bases between them. This CDR3 spans 14 amino acids. Germline-derived CDR1 and CDR2 are SNHLY and FYNNEI. CDR3: CASKIQGSNQPQHF. The CDR3 DNA reads as TGTGCCAGCAAGATCCAGGGCAGTAATCAGCCCCAGCATTTT.

This clone showed up just once. The genes are TRBV6-5 and TRBJ1-1; tentative D call: TRBD1 (6 bases). The CDR3 has 15 amino acids. Between the trimmed V and J ends, which lost 2 bases and 5 bases, there was a span of 15 bases. From germline, CDR1 is MNHEY and CDR2 SVGAGI. The CDR3 region has the DNA TGTGCCAGCAGTTACGGGGGCCGAACGAAAACTGAAGCTTTCTTT. It specifies CASSYGGRTKTEAFF.

This chain uses TRBV15 with TRBJ1-4; D not resolved. Per the germline V gene, CDR1 is LNHNV and CDR2 is YYDKDF (reference sequence). The CDR3 contains 15 residues. The V gene lost 5 bases and the J gene lost 11 bases, with 21 bases spanning the gap. CDR3 sequence: CATSPTGRMAGKLFF. Written as DNA, the CDR3 is TGTGCCACCAGCCCCACGGGTCGGATGGCGGGGAAACTGTTTTTT.

This clone was counted a single time. The V gene is TRBV28, the J gene TRBJ1-1; D is unresolved. V dropped 4 bases and J dropped 0 bases, with 6 bases sitting between them. This CDR3 is built from 13 residues. Looked up from germline, CDR1 is MDHEN and CDR2 is SYDVKM. The CDR3 DNA reads as TGTGCCAGCAGTTCACATATGAACACTGAAGCTTTCTTT. Translated, it gives CASSSHMNTEAFF.

This CDR3 is CASSQDIAGWQETQYF. Here the CDR3 DNA reads TGCGCCAGCAGCCAAGATATAGCGGGGTGGCAAGAGACCCAGTACTTC. The genes are TRBV4-1 and TRBJ2-5; TRBD2 matches at 8 bases. J gave up 2 bases and V 0 bases, and 5 bases lay outside the gene matches. The CDR3 is made up of 16 amino acids. Germline V gene sequence: CDR1 MGHRA, CDR2 YSYEKL.

CDR3 sequence reads: CASSGQVPASEAFF. The CDR3 nucleotides read TGTGCCAGCAGTGGCCAAGTCCCTGCCTCTGAAGCTTTCTTT. The chain uses TRBV27 and TRBJ1-1; no clear D gene. This CDR3 has 14 residues. The V end was cut by 5 bases, the J end by 6 bases, with 16 bases between. Germline V gene lookup returns CDR1 MNHEY and CDR2 SMNVEV (reference sequence).

This clone appeared once. The chain joins TRBV27 to TRBJ1-1; D is possibly TRBD1 (6 bases). V was pared by 5 bases and J by 5 bases, with 15 bases between. This CDR3 has 14 amino acids. Per the germline V gene, CDR1 is MNHEY and CDR2 is SMNVEV (reference sequence). The CDR3 nucleotides are TGTGCCAGCAGTCCGACCCTAGGGGGGACTGAAGCTTTCTTT. It codes for CASSPTLGGTEAFF.

The chain joins TRBV28 to TRBJ2-7, with 13 bases lining up with TRBD2. V shed 4 bases, J shed 4 bases, and the junction held 19 bases outside the gene matches. The CDR3 is 20 amino acids. Germline-derived CDR1 and CDR2 are MDHEN and SYDVKM. The CDR3 loop is CASSSPTGTSGTYYPYEQYF. The DNA for the CDR3 is TGTGCCAGCAGTTCCCCTACCGGGACTAGCGGGACCTATTATCCTTACGAGCAGTACTTC.

V usage is TRBV7-9 and J usage is TRBJ2-7, with D hard to call. The CDR3 contains 13 residues. Trimming pared 1 base from V and 6 bases from J, leaving 10 bases between. Per the germline V gene, CDR1 is SEHNR and CDR2 is FQNEAQ (reference sequence). The CDR3 loop is CASSLGGKGEQYF. The CDR3 nucleotides read TGTGCCAGCAGCTTAGGAGGAAAGGGCGAGCAGTACTTC.

The J gene is TRBJ2-2, the V gene TRBV11-3, with 8 bases fitting TRBD1. The CDR3 has 14 amino acids. Germline values: CDR1 SGHNT, CDR2 YENEEA. V lost 5 bases to trimming and J lost 6 bases; unmatched junction nucleotides: 5. The CDR3: CASSPGDRPGELFF. CDR3 DNA sequence: TGTGCCAGCAGCCCAGGGGACAGGCCCGGGGAGCTGTTTTTT.

The V and J genes are TRBV25-1 and TRBJ2-6; 7 bases agree with TRBD2. This CDR3 is built from 15 residues. Trimming at V came to 6 bases and at J to 3 bases, leaving 5 bases not matched to a gene. CDR1 and CDR2 from the germline V gene are MGHDK and SYGVNS. CDR3 DNA sequence: TGTGCCAGCAGCCGGCCGGGGGGTGGGGCCAACGTCCTGACTTTC. Its protein is CASSRPGGGANVLTF.

The chain carries TRBV19 and TRBJ2-7, with D uncertain. The V gene lost 4 bases and the J gene lost 4 bases, with 11 bases spanning the gap. The germline V gene has CDR1 LNHDA and CDR2 SQIVND (reference sequence). The CDR3 has 13 residues. CDR3 in amino acids: CASSTLGPYEQYF. For the CDR3, the DNA is TGTGCCAGTAGTACCCTAGGGCCTTACGAGCAGTACTTC.

J is TRBJ2-7 and V is TRBV29-1; D might be TRBD1 (5 bases). The CDR3 is 10 amino acids. The V gene's germline CDR1 is SQVTM and CDR2 ANQGSEA. V gave up 6 bases and J gave up 6 bases, with 9 bases separating them. CDR3 loop: CSVGVPEQYF. CDR3 bases: TGCAGCGTAGGGGTCCCCGAGCAGTACTTC.

The sample holds a few counts of this clone. V and J are TRBV5-1 and TRBJ2-1; 7 bases map to TRBD2. The trim removed 0 bases at V and 8 bases at J, leaving 11 bases unmatched. The CDR3 spans 16 residues. CDR1 SGHRS and CDR2 YFSETQ come from the germline V gene. CDR3 nucleotides: TGCGCCAGCAGCTTGGCCTTACGCAGGGAGGGAGATGAGCAGTTCTTC. Translation gives CASSLALRREGDEQFF.

The V call is TRBV5-6, the J call TRBJ2-1; TRBD2 might be the D (7 bases). The CDR3 is 16 residues long. CDR1 and CDR2 (germline): SGHDT, YYEEEE. With 6 bases removed from V and 1 base from J, the gap between germline ends came to 17 bases. The CDR3, as DNA: TGTGCCAGCATCCTTGGTGGGGGGGCTTCCTACAATGAGCAGTTCTTC. Translating it yields CASILGGGASYNEQFF. Combining the CDR3 with reference TRBV5-6 and TRBJ2-1 gives the whole variable domain DAGVTQSPTHLIKTRGQQVTLRCSPKSGHDTVSWYQQALGQGPQFIFQYYEEEERQRGNFPDRFSGHQFPNYSSELNVNALLLGDSALYLCASILGGGASYNEQFFGPGTRLTVL.

V gene TRBV12-5 combines with J gene TRBJ2-5; 9 bases fit TRBD1. The CDR3 extends over 13 amino acids. Germline V gives CDR1 LGHNT, CDR2 FRNRAP. V lost 5 bases, J lost 4 bases, and 2 bases stayed unmatched. The CDR3 bases are TGTGCTAGTGGTGTGGACAGGGGAGAGACCCAGTACTTC. Its translation is CASGVDRGETQYF.

This chain joins TRBV6-6 and TRBJ2-2, with D unresolved. CDR3 length: 14 residues. The V gene lost 6 bases and the J gene lost 5 bases, with 13 bases spanning the gap. Germline loops: CDR1 MNHNY, CDR2 SVGAGI (reference sequence). The CDR3 nucleotides read TGTGCCAGCAGGTCGGAGAGGATAACCGGGGAGCTGTTTTTT. This translates into CASRSERITGELFF.

The rearrangement uses TRBV20-1 and TRBJ2-3; 8 nucleotides align to TRBD1. The V gene's germline CDR1 is DFQATT and CDR2 SNEGSKA (reference sequence). With V trimmed by 7 bases and J by 6 bases, 3 bases remained unmatched. The CDR3 is 11 residues long. The CDR3 bases are TGCAGTGAAGGGGACAGGGATACGCAGTATTTT. Translated, it gives CSEGDRDTQYF.

The chain uses TRBV6-1 and TRBJ2-7; TRBD1 aligns across 11 bases. The V segment lost 4 bases and the J segment 5 bases; nucleotides outside the gene matches: 1. Germline V gene data show CDR1 as MNHNS and CDR2 as SASEGT. This CDR3 region has 13 residues. The CDR3, as DNA: TGTGCCAGCAGTGGGGACAGGGGGAACGAGCAGTACTTC. Protein sequence: CASSGDRGNEQYF.

This sequence joins TRBV15 and TRBJ2-7; 11 bases line up with TRBD2. Trimming took 0 bases from V and 2 from J; bases not matched to a gene: 0. The germline CDR1 and CDR2 sequences are LNHNV and YYDKDF (reference sequence). The CDR3 has 15 residues. This CDR3 reads CATSRETSGTYEQYF. The CDR3, as DNA: TGTGCCACCAGCAGAGAGACTAGCGGGACCTACGAGCAGTACTTC.

The rearrangement links TRBV4-1 to TRBJ1-3; tentative D call: TRBD1 (5 bases). The CDR3 length is 19 residues. The germline CDR1 and CDR2 sequences are MGHRA and YSYEKL. Trimming pared 0 bases from V and 2 bases from J, leaving 20 bases between. For the CDR3, the DNA is TGCGCCAGCAGCCAAGAGGGGCAGGGTTTGTTACTACCTGGAAACACCATATATTTT. Amino acid sequence: CASSQEGQGLLLPGNTIYF.

The chain is built from TRBV29-1 and TRBJ1-5; D unclear. V was shortened by 4 bases and J by 3 bases, with 7 bases between the two germline ends. There are 12 residues in the CDR3. Germline V gives CDR1 SQVTM, CDR2 ANQGSEA. DNA for the CDR3: TGCAGCGTTGGGGGAGACAATCAGCCCCAGCATTTT. Translating gives CSVGGDNQPQHF.